The 27 T cell receptor beta chains reported below all come from one sample, sequenced in a study of shared clonotypes between healthy human individuals. TCRdb's table, derived via immunoSEQ multiplex PCR, lists solely in-frame clones and lacks some. The sample shows around 100,000 clones, roughly 66% of them seen only once. The sample comprised memory CD8+ T cells sorted from blood. The sample's subset: CD45RO+ cells pooled with CCR7-negative TemRA cells. These receptors were collected from a woman under 40 in good health.

The genes are TRBV25-1 and TRBJ1-2; D call uncertain. V dropped 6 bases and J dropped 8 bases, with 16 bases sitting between them. CDR3 size: 13 residues. Germline CDR1 and CDR2: MGHDK and SYGVNS. The CDR3 DNA reads as TGTGCCAGCAGGGAAGGAGAGGCCGGGGGCTACACCTTC. Its translation: CASREGEAGGYTF.

This clone was recorded many times. This chain links TRBV25-1 with TRBJ2-5; 9 bases are shared with TRBD2. Gene TRBJ2-7 matches the end of the DNA better, so the J call may be wrong. CDR3 length: 17 residues. Germline loops: CDR1 MGHDK, CDR2 SYGVNS. CDR3 DNA: TGTGCCAGCAGTGAATCCGGCCTAGCGGGGTTCTCCTACGAGCAGTACTTC. Protein: CASSESGLAGFSYEQYF.

This clone has only a few counts. The V and J genes are TRBV7-2 and TRBJ2-2; possibly TRBD1 for D (6 bases). This CDR3 comprises 15 residues. V lost 10 bases and J lost 8, with 23 bases in between. Germline V lookup: CDR1 SGHTA, CDR2 FQGNSA. The chain's CDR3 is CANARAGTFRGELFF. The CDR3 region has the DNA TGTGCCAACGCACGGGCAGGGACATTTAGAGGGGAGCTGTTTTTT.

The chain combines TRBV30 with TRBJ2-2; D remains unclear. The CDR3 has 14 residues. In germline, CDR1 is GTSNPN, CDR2 SVGIG (reference sequence). Trimming removed 1 base from V and 3 bases from J, with 9 bases in between. The chain's CDR3 is CAWSEEDHTGELFF. The CDR3 DNA reads TGTGCCTGGAGTGAAGAGGACCACACCGGGGAGCTGTTTTTT.

This chain uses TRBV7-2 with TRBJ2-3, with TRBD2 matching over 12 bases. In germline, CDR1 is SGHTA, CDR2 FQGNSA. V gave up 5 bases and J gave up 2 bases; unmatched junction bases: 2. The CDR3 is 15 residues long. The CDR3 spells CASSRTSGNTDTQYF. The CDR3 region has the DNA TGTGCCAGCAGCAGGACTAGCGGGAACACAGATACGCAGTATTTT.

The V call is TRBV28, the J call TRBJ2-1, with D perhaps TRBD2 (6 bases). Germline V lookup: CDR1 MDHEN, CDR2 SYDVKM. The CDR3 is 16 residues long. V was clipped by 7 bases and J by 0 bases, with 16 bases between them. The DNA of the CDR3 is TGTGCCAGCACCATCTCGGGCGGGAACTCCTACAATGAGCAGTTCTTC. As protein: CASTISGGNSYNEQFF.

The J gene is TRBJ2-3, the V gene TRBV2; 9 bases line up with TRBD1. The CDR3 runs 13 residues. Germline lookup yields CDR1 SNHLY and CDR2 FYNNEI. V trimming: 10 bases; J trimming: 4 bases; junction bases outside the gene matches: 6. CDR3 sequence: CAMGTGYADTQYF. DNA for the CDR3: TGTGCCATGGGGACAGGGTATGCAGATACGCAGTATTTT.

The chain carries TRBV7-9 and TRBJ2-7, with 7 bases identical to TRBD1. V lost 5 bases to trimming and J lost 2 bases; unmatched junction nucleotides: 6. The germline V gene has CDR1 SEHNR and CDR2 FQNEAQ (reference sequence). This CDR3 is built from 14 residues. CDR3 DNA: TGTGCCAGCAGCCTGACAGGGATACCCTACGAGCAGTACTTC. Translating gives CASSLTGIPYEQYF.

This clone was counted a few times. The chain recombines TRBV29-1 with TRBJ1-2; 9 bases agree with TRBD1. This CDR3 contains 13 residues. The V and J ends lost 3 bases and 7 bases, in that order; junction bases with no gene match: 6. The germline V gene encodes CDR1 SQVTM and CDR2 ANQGSEA. The CDR3 loop is CSVDEDRGLGYTF. The CDR3 nucleotides read TGCAGCGTTGATGAGGACAGGGGCCTTGGCTACACCTTC.

This chain links TRBV7-8 with TRBJ1-3; D call uncertain. This CDR3 has 15 amino acids. Germline CDR1 reads SGHVS; CDR2 reads FQNEAQ. Deletions cut 1 base from V and 7 bases from J, with 14 bases between. The CDR3 sequence: CASSLVVSQDNTIYF. DNA of the CDR3: TGTGCCAGCAGCTTAGTTGTGTCCCAGGACAACACCATATATTTT.

This clone has more than one count but fewer than ten. The J gene is TRBJ1-2, the V gene TRBV7-9; D is unresolved. Trimming took 3 bases from V and 2 from J, leaving 4 bases between them. In germline, CDR1 is SEHNR, CDR2 FQNEAQ (reference sequence). The CDR3 totals 12 residues. The CDR3 reads CASSFDNYGYTF. Written as DNA, the CDR3 is TGTGCCAGCAGCTTCGACAACTATGGCTACACCTTC.

This clone was seen a single time. V is TRBV15 and J is TRBJ1-6; the match to TRBD1 covers 8 bases. The CDR3 is 14 residues long. CDR1 LNHNV and CDR2 YYDKDF come from the germline V gene (reference sequence). Unmatched junction bases numbered 4, after V lost 2 bases and J lost 10 bases. Here the CDR3 DNA reads TGTGCCACCAGCAGACGACAGGGGCGGTCACCCCTCCACTTT. This gives the protein CATSRRQGRSPLHF.

In its sample, this clone was seen once. The V and J genes are TRBV29-1 and TRBJ2-3; D uncertain. Germline CDR1 and CDR2: SQVTM and ANQGSEA. The V end lost 7 bases, the J end lost 0 bases, and 8 bases lay between the germline ends. The CDR3 consists of 12 residues. The CDR3 DNA follows: TGCAGCGCGGACCCTAGCACAGATACGCAGTATTTT. Amino acid sequence: CSADPSTDTQYF.

This clone was observed a handful of times. This sample includes further DNA sequences coding for the same CDR3. J is TRBJ1-5 and V is TRBV9; D might be TRBD1 (5 bases). The V gene lost 1 base and the J gene lost 4 bases, with 9 bases spanning the gap. Germline CDR1 reads SGDLS; CDR2 reads YYNGEE. The CDR3 spans 14 residues. CDR3 bases: TGTGCCAGCAGCGTATCGTGGGGGAATCAGCCCCAGCATTTT. Translation: CASSVSWGNQPQHF.

V and J are TRBV2 and TRBJ2-1; 11 bases are shared with TRBD2. Germline V CDR1 and CDR2: SNHLY, FYNNEI. The CDR3 contains 16 residues. V gave up 4 bases and J gave up 3 bases; unmatched junction bases: 5. CDR3 coding DNA: TGTGCCAGCAGTGGGGGACTAGCGGCCGTCTACAATGAGCAGTTCTTC. Its translation is CASSGGLAAVYNEQFF.

The table lists this clone with many counts. For the CDR3, the DNA is TGTGCCAGCAGACAGGGTCGCCCCAGCGGAACAAGAGAGACCCAGTACTTC. It translates to CASRQGRPSGTRETQYF. This chain joins TRBV28 and TRBJ2-5; weak D call: TRBD1 (6 bases). CDR1 is MDHEN, CDR2 SYDVKM, per germline. This CDR3 has 17 amino acids. The V end was cut by 6 bases, the J end by 4 bases, with 24 bases between.

This clone was detected many times. The chain recombines TRBV7-9 with TRBJ1-1; 7 bases fit TRBD1. The CDR3 consists of 13 residues. CDR1 is SEHNR and CDR2 is FQNEAQ in the germline V gene (reference sequence). The V and J ends lost 10 bases and 4 bases, in that order; junction bases with no gene match: 9. For the CDR3, the DNA is TGTGCCACCGACCGACAGGGACGCACTGAAGCTTTCTTT. Protein product: CATDRQGRTEAFF.

This clone was recorded a few times. This sequence joins TRBV4-1 and TRBJ1-3; 8 bases are shared with TRBD1. Germline assignment: CDR1 MGHRA and CDR2 YSYEKL. The CDR3 is 16 amino acids. Trimming cost V 7 bases and J 1 base; bases outside gene matches: 9. The CDR3 protein is CASTQKQGVSGNTIYF. DNA for the CDR3: TGCGCCAGCACCCAGAAACAGGGGGTATCTGGAAACACCATATATTTT.

Details on this clone: A single base separates this from a much larger clone, so it may be a read error. The V call is TRBV25-1, the J call TRBJ1-4, with TRBD1 matching over 7 bases. Germline V gene lookup returns CDR1 MGHDK and CDR2 SYGVNS. The CDR3 is made up of 15 amino acids. Trimming at V came to 2 bases and at J to 10 bases, leaving 10 bases not matched to a gene. Here the CDR3 reads CASSEGTDTSGKLFF. CDR3 sequence (DNA): TGTGCCAGCAGTGAAGGGACAGATACCTCCGGAAAACTGTTTTTT.

The V gene is TRBV2, the J gene TRBJ1-5, with TRBD1 identical over 10 bases. This CDR3 contains 15 residues. Trimming took 1 base from V and 9 from J; bases not matched to a gene: 6. The germline CDR1 and CDR2 sequences are SNHLY and FYNNEI. CDR3 loop: CASSEEGQGQLPQHF. The CDR3 DNA is TGTGCCAGCAGTGAAGAGGGACAGGGGCAATTGCCCCAGCATTTT.

The rearrangement joins TRBV19 to TRBJ1-1, with 7 bases matching TRBD1. V lost 8 bases, J lost 4 bases, and 13 bases stayed unmatched. CDR3 length: 15 residues. Germline V lookup: CDR1 LNHDA, CDR2 SQIVND (reference sequence). This chain's CDR3 is CASLRQGAPTTEAFF. CDR3 coding DNA: TGTGCCAGTCTACGACAGGGTGCTCCCACCACTGAAGCTTTCTTT. Based on the CDR3 plus reference TRBV19 and TRBJ1-1, the full variable domain is DGGITQSPKYLFRKEGQNVTLSCEQNLNHDAMYWYRQDPGQGLRLIYYSQIVNDFQKGDIAEGYSVSREKKESFPLTVTSAQKNPTAFYLCASLRQGAPTTEAFFGQGTRLTVV.

The DNA of the CDR3 is TGCGCCAGCAGTGAGTCTGAGTCAACCTACGAGCAGTACTTC. As protein: CASSESESTYEQYF. V gene TRBV10-1 combines with J gene TRBJ2-7; D not resolved. The V and J ends lost 0 bases and 2 bases respectively, with 8 bases between them. Germline V gene data show CDR1 as WNHNN and CDR2 as SYGVQD (reference sequence). The CDR3 extends over 14 amino acids.

The chain recombines TRBV11-1 with TRBJ2-5, with 10 positions matching TRBD1. The CDR3 is 14 residues long. The J segment lost 1 base and the V segment lost 6 bases, leaving 2 bases of the junction unmatched. Germline CDR1 SGHAT, CDR2 FQDESV (reference sequence). The CDR3 coding sequence is TGTGCCAGCAGAGGGGACAGGGGCCAAGAGACCCAGTACTTC. Translation: CASRGDRGQETQYF.

This chain links TRBV4-1 with TRBJ1-4; perhaps TRBD1 as D (5 bases). The CDR3 spans 15 residues. CDR1 and CDR2 from the germline V gene are MGHRA and YSYEKL. Trimming removed 3 bases from V and 5 bases from J, with 13 bases in between. CDR3 residues: CASSHPGRGNEKLFF. DNA for the CDR3: TGCGCCAGCAGCCATCCAGGACGGGGGAATGAAAAACTGTTTTTT.

The V call is TRBV28, the J call TRBJ2-3; D unclear. V was cut by 6 bases and J by 6 bases, with 19 bases left in between. The CDR3 extends over 15 amino acids. From germline, CDR1 is MDHEN and CDR2 SYDVKM. In nucleotides, the CDR3 is TGTGCCAGCAGGGACCTGATTAGGGTCGTGGATACGCAGTATTTT. It specifies CASRDLIRVVDTQYF.

To note about this clone: Distinct nucleotide sequences in the sample also encode this CDR3. This chain joins TRBV15 and TRBJ2-1, with a weak D call TRBD1 (6 bases). Germline V CDR1 and CDR2: LNHNV, YYDKDF (reference sequence). The CDR3 length is 16 residues. V lost 5 bases and J lost 0, with 14 bases in between. In nucleotides, the CDR3 is TGTGCCACCAGCCGGGACACCTCGAGCTCCTACAATGAGCAGTTCTTC. This sequence encodes CATSRDTSSSYNEQFF.

The genes are TRBV5-1 and TRBJ1-1; the match to TRBD1 covers 7 bases. This CDR3 is 15 amino acids long. Germline values: CDR1 SGHRS, CDR2 YFSETQ. V lost 0 bases and J lost 4; bases outside the gene matches: 6. The CDR3 DNA reads TGCGCCAGCAGCTTGGCGGAGGGGGCGGCCACTGAAGCTTTCTTT. Translating gives CASSLAEGAATEAFF.